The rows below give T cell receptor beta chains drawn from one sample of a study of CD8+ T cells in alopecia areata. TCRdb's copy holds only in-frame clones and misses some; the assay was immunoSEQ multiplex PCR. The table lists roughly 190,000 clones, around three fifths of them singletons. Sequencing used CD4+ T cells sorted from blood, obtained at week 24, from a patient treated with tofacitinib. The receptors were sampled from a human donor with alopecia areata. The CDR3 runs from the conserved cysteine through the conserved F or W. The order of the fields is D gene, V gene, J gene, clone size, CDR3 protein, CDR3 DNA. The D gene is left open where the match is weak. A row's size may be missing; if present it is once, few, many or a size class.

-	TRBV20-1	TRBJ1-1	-	CSPIGLTEAFF	TGCAGCCCCATAGGGCTCACTGAAGCTTTCTTT
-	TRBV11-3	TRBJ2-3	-	CASSLAGATDTQYF	TGTGCCAGCAGCTTGGCGGGGGCCACAGATACGCAGTATTTT
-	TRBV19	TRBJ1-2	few	CASSMIAGPYGYTF	TGTGCCAGTAGTATGATTGCGGGACCCTATGGCTACACCTTC
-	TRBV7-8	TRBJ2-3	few	CASSPRFGAKSDTQYF	TGTGCCAGCAGCCCGCGCTTCGGGGCGAAATCAGATACGCAGTATTTT
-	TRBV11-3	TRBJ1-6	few	CASSLEENSPLHF	TGTGCCAGCAGCTTAGAGGAGAATTCACCCCTCCACTTT
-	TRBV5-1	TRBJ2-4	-	CASSLSGPGGGIQYF	TGCGCCAGCAGCTTGTCCGGACCGGGTGGCGGCATTCAGTACTTC
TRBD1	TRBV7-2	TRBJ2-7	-	CASSLVKTGGHEQYF	TGTGCCAGCAGCTTAGTAAAGACAGGGGGCCACGAGCAGTACTTC
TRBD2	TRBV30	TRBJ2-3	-	CAWSVAGGTDTQYF	TGTGCCTGGAGTGTAGCGGGGGGCACAGATACGCAGTATTTT
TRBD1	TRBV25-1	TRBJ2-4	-	CASSGDRVVLF	TGTGCCAGCAGTGGAGACAGGGTCGTTTTATTC
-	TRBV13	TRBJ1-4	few	CASSSFSEKLFF	TGTGCCAGCAGCTCCTTCAGTGAAAAACTGTTTTTT
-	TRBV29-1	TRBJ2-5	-	CSVERGMSGEGKTQYF	TGCAGCGTTGAAAGGGGGATGTCAGGGGAGGGGAAGACCCAGTACTTC
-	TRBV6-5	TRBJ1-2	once	CASSLGRDNGYGYTF	TGTGCCAGCAGTTTGGGACGGGATAATGGATATGGCTACACCTTC
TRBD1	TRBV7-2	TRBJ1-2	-	CASSQDRPTYGYTF	TGTGCCAGCAGCCAGGACAGGCCAACCTATGGCTACACCTTC
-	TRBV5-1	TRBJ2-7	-	CASSEGTGSSYEQYF	TGCGCCAGCAGCGAGGGGACGGGGAGCTCCTACGAGCAGTACTTC
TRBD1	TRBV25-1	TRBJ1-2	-	CASSESGTGSYYGYTF	TGTGCCAGCAGTGAATCAGGGACAGGCAGTTACTATGGCTACACCTTC
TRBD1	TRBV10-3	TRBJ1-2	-	CAISAARGLYGYTF	TGTGCCATCAGTGCGGCCAGGGGGCTCTATGGCTACACCTTC
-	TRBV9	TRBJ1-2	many	CASSVEMNYGYTF	TGTGCCAGCAGCGTAGAGATGAACTATGGCTACACCTTC
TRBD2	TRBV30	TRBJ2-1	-	CAWSGAGGLNEQFF	TGTGCCTGGAGTGGGGCGGGGGGACTCAATGAGCAGTTCTTC
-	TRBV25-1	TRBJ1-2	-	CASSEYGGGQFYGYTF	TGTGCCAGCAGTGAATACGGGGGGGGACAATTCTATGGCTACACCTTC
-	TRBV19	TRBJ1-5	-	CASSWQKSNQPQHF	TGTGCCAGTAGTTGGCAGAAGAGCAATCAGCCCCAGCATTTT
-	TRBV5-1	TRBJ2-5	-	CASSLSWVAETQYF	TGCGCCAGCAGCTTGTCCTGGGTCGCGGAGACCCAGTACTTC
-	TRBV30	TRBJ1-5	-	CASSSGVQQPQHF	TGTGCCTCCTCAAGCGGGGTACAACAGCCCCAGCATTTT
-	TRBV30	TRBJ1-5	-	CAWREGGGLAQHF	TGTGCCTGGAGAGAAGGAGGTGGTCTAGCCCAGCATTTT
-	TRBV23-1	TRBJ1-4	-	CASSQRSLKLNEKLFF	TGCGCCAGCAGTCAACGCAGCCTCAAACTTAATGAAAAACTGTTTTTT
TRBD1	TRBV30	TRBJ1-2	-	CAWSQIPGQGYGYTF	TGTGCCTGGAGTCAGATCCCGGGACAGGGGTATGGCTACACCTTC
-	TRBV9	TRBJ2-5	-	CASSAGAGIQETQYF	TGTGCCAGCAGCGCGGGAGCGGGTATACAAGAGACCCAGTACTTC
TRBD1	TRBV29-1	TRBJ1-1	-	CSVRTGGDTEAFF	TGCAGCGTCAGGACAGGGGGGGACACTGAAGCTTTCTTT